The T cell receptor beta chain described here comes from a study of CD8+CD57+ T cells in acquired aplastic anemia. Background on the study: Sorting CD4+ and CD8+ cells gave DNA averaging approximately 3 ug. Study-wide results and caveats: Overlapping CD8+ CDR3 repertoires of patients and controls contained under 30 shared sequences. Controls and patients did not differ significantly in CD8+ Simpson's diversity.

In the case of this clonotype: Antigen unknown.

Researchers used genomic DNA as the template to profile TCR beta VDJ and CDR3. Each CDR3 protein gets one entry after TCRdb re-called the reads with MiXCR. The sample carries 150,000 or so distinct CDR3 sequences, approximately 52% recorded once. Flow cytometry had shown expanded CD8+CD57+ cells in the patients chosen for sequencing. Severe acquired aplastic anemia was present in every patient. The sequenced sample consisted of sorted CD4+, CD8+, or CD8+CD57+ T cells (not recorded which) from PBMCs. This receptor was obtained from a human donor with aplastic anemia.

This CDR3 is CASRSGSNTGELFF. The CDR3 DNA is TGTGCCAGTAGGTCTGGGTCGAACACCGGGGAGCTGTTTTTT. The V gene is TRBV19, the J gene TRBJ2-2; no clear D gene. The CDR3 consists of 14 residues. With 6 bases removed from V and 0 bases from J, the gap between germline ends came to 8 bases. CDR1 is LNHDA, CDR2 SQIVND, per germline (reference sequence).